This T cell receptor beta chain was retrieved from a study of monozygotic twins with inflammatory bowel disease. The germline CDR1 and CDR2 sequences are SGHTA and FQGNSA. This CDR3 region has 15 residues. TCRdb reprocessed the 5' RACE reads; each CDR3 protein has one entry and no DNA is given. This sample contains about 200,000 distinct CDR3 sequences. The chain couples TRBV7-2 to TRBJ2-7; TCRdb's assignment of TRBD2 cannot be checked, as there is no DNA. The sequence was collected from a human donor with ulcerative colitis or Crohn's disease, or a healthy co-twin of an affected twin (not recorded which). The specimen was blood. The CDR3 region is CASSSGAGGPYEQYF.